This T cell receptor (beta chain) is from a study of T cell repertoires in cytomegalovirus infection. Across the study: Public TCR beta signatures indicated both CMV infection and matching HLA type.

V was shortened by 6 bases and J by 2 bases, with 11 bases between the two germline ends. The V gene's germline CDR1 is SEHNR and CDR2 FQNEAQ (reference sequence). CDR3 length equals 13 residues. With respect to this clonotype: Its antigen is as yet unknown.

The study's findings and limits: Dominant in the ex vivo response were TCR beta clonotypes restricted by HLA-C and specific for CMV. Adding up the frequency of public TCR beta families identified people who carried CMV plus the relevant HLA.

One entry per CDR3 protein, called by TCRdb with MiXCR from the reads. There are about 600,000 distinct CDR3 sequences in the sample; roughly 24% occur only once, and roughly 8% lies in the top ten. The material sequenced was CD8+ T cells from PBMCs. The rearrangement uses TRBV7-9 and TRBJ2-7, with D perhaps TRBD1 or TRBD2 (6 bases each). The TCR originated in a human donor in good health (CMV status not recorded). Some clones in this sample may be carry-over from other donors' samples. CDR3 DNA: TGTGCCAGCAGGGGGGGCAAGCCCTACGAGCAGTACTTC. Protein sequence: CASRGGKPYEQYF.